The 27 T cell receptor beta chains in this list originate from one sample, sequenced in a study of T cell responses to AZD1222 COVID-19 vaccine (dated by TCRdb to the early 2020s). This specimen's time point label, per the study, means: about 28 days (+/-7) after the second vaccine dose. In light of the paper, this sample's treatment or condition label describes: meningococcal conjugate vaccine given as trial control. Libraries came from the immunoSEQ multiplex PCR assay. TCRdb limited this immuneACCESS table to in-frame rearrangements with V and J called. A share of clones is missing; checked studies link under half to unresolved V genes, and the rest is unexplained. Counted in this sample were about 180,000 clones; 80% to 95% of them appeared once. The top ten hold around 0.96% of the sample. Sequencing was performed on peripheral blood, taken 28 days after the second dose of the MenACWY control vaccine. These receptors were obtained from an adult who received the MenACWY meningococcal vaccine as a control.

This clone has more than one count but fewer than ten. V usage is TRBV3-1 (or the pseudogene TRBV3-2) and J usage is TRBJ1-3, with a weak D call TRBD1 (5 bases). V was cut by 1 base and J by 3 bases, with 10 bases left in between. This CDR3 spans 15 amino acids. The germline V gene has CDR1 LGHDT and CDR2 YNNKEL (reference sequence). The CDR3 region is CASSQGPQGGNTIYF. The DNA of the CDR3 is TGTGCCAGCAGCCAAGGGCCCCAGGGTGGAAACACCATATATTTT.

V and J are TRBV2 and TRBJ2-3; TRBD1 might be the D (5 bases). CDR1 SNHLY and CDR2 FYNNEI come from the germline V gene. This CDR3 is built from 14 residues. V lost 5 bases to trimming and J lost 3 bases, with 12 bases between them. CDR3 DNA sequence: TGTGCCAGCAGTCTAGGGGTGAGAACAGATACGCAGTATTTT. Translated, it gives CASSLGVRTDTQYF.

The chain joins TRBV30 to TRBJ1-5; D is possibly TRBD1 (5 bases). The CDR3 spans 15 residues. The V end was cut by 1 base, the J end by 7 bases, with 17 bases between. CDR1 and CDR2 from the germline V gene are GTSNPN and SVGIG (reference sequence). The CDR3 is CAWSAFGGAGQPQHF. The CDR3, as DNA: TGTGCCTGGAGTGCCTTTGGAGGGGCAGGGCAGCCCCAGCATTTT.

The J gene is TRBJ2-4, the V gene TRBV6-5; 8 bases agree with TRBD1. The CDR3 runs 15 residues. The trim removed 10 bases at V and 0 bases at J, leaving 8 bases unmatched. Looked up from germline, CDR1 is MNHEY and CDR2 is SVGAGI. CDR3 sequence (DNA): TGTGCCACCGGCGACAGGGGTCTAGCCAAAAACATTCAGTACTTC. This encodes CATGDRGLAKNIQYF.

V gene TRBV6-2 or TRBV6-3 combines with J gene TRBJ1-1; D call uncertain. This CDR3 contains 17 residues. Trimming took 0 bases from V and 1 from J, leaving 15 bases between them. Germline V lookup: CDR1 MNHEY, CDR2 SVGEGT. CDR3 residues: CASSYSTASVRNTEAFF. For the CDR3, the DNA is TGTGCCAGCAGTTACTCGACTGCGTCGGTGAGGAACACTGAAGCTTTCTTT.

This clone was observed a single time. DNA of the CDR3: TGTGCCAGCTCGTCTAGGTACGAGCAGTACTTC. This translates into CASSSRYEQYF. This rearrangement joins TRBV18 to TRBJ2-7, with D unclear. Germline CDR1 and CDR2: KGHSH and LQKENI. The V and J ends lost 6 bases and 4 bases respectively, with 7 bases between them. The CDR3 has 11 residues.

The rearrangement joins TRBV4-2 to TRBJ1-1; D ambiguous. The CDR3 is 15 amino acids. CDR1 LGHNA and CDR2 YNFKEQ come from the germline V gene. Trimming took 1 base from V and 8 from J, leaving 17 bases between them. The CDR3: CASSQAGRPADEAFF. DNA of the CDR3: TGTGCCAGCAGCCAAGCGGGCAGGCCCGCGGACGAAGCTTTCTTT.

The J gene is TRBJ2-3, the V gene TRBV9, with D maybe TRBD2 (6 bases). The CDR3 is 16 amino acids. V lost 4 bases to trimming and J lost 6 bases, with 21 bases between them. Germline CDR1 SGDLS, CDR2 YYNGEE. The CDR3 DNA follows: TGTGCCAGCAGCCTACGATCCGGACTCCGGGAGGATACGCAGTATTTT. Its translation is CASSLRSGLREDTQYF.

This clone was counted a single time. The genes are TRBV5-8 and TRBJ1-1, with 7 positions matching TRBD1. Germline V gene sequence: CDR1 SGHTS, CDR2 YDEGEE. With 1 base clipped from V and 0 bases from J, the junction kept 9 bases outside the gene matches. This CDR3 is 17 amino acids long. CDR3 sequence: CASSLRQGRRLNTEAFF. CDR3 DNA sequence: TGTGCCAGCAGCTTGAGACAGGGCCGGAGATTGAACACTGAAGCTTTCTTT.

The sample holds one count of this clone. J is TRBJ2-3 and V is TRBV10-2; TRBD2 is a possible D gene (6 bases). V lost 5 bases and J lost 5, with 8 bases in between. CDR1 and CDR2 from the germline V gene are WSHSY and SAAADI. There are 12 residues in the CDR3. CDR3 loop: CASSHSGDTQYF. In nucleotides, the CDR3 is TGCGCCAGCAGTCATAGCGGAGATACGCAGTATTTT.

To note about this clone: At one end, the junction sequence differs from germline, possibly due to a read error. The rearrangement uses TRBV7-9 and TRBJ2-1; no definite D call. The CDR3 loop spans 13 amino acids. Looked up from germline, CDR1 is SEHNR and CDR2 is FQNEAQ (reference sequence). CDR3 protein: CASSLSQQNDWIF. The CDR3 DNA is TGTGCCAGCAGCTTGTCCCAACAGAATGATTGGATCTTC.

The V and J genes are TRBV7-9 and TRBJ1-2; D is uncertain. The CDR3 sequence is 12 residues long. Germline V lookup: CDR1 SEHNR, CDR2 FQNEAQ (reference sequence). Deletions cut 5 bases from V and 3 bases from J, with 7 bases between. The CDR3: CASSPGYYGYTF. In DNA form, the CDR3 reads TGTGCCAGCAGCCCAGGCTACTATGGCTACACCTTC.

V usage is TRBV12-3 or TRBV12-4 and J usage is TRBJ1-2, with 8 nucleotides matching TRBD1. Germline trimming cut 6 bases from V and 6 bases from J; bases unmatched to any gene: 6. The CDR3 covers 13 residues. CDR3 in amino acids: CASSLTGVHGYTF. The CDR3 coding sequence is TGTGCCAGCAGCCTGACAGGGGTACATGGCTACACCTTC.

The J gene is TRBJ2-1, the V gene TRBV7-9, with 9 bases identical to TRBD1. The CDR3 runs to 16 residues. Germline V CDR1 and CDR2: SEHNR, FQNEAQ (reference sequence). With V trimmed by 5 bases and J by 2 bases, 7 bases remained unmatched. CDR3 sequence (DNA): TGTGCCAGCAGCCCTGTAGGGACAGGGCCCTACAATGAGCAGTTCTTC. Translating gives CASSPVGTGPYNEQFF.

V and J are TRBV28 and TRBJ1-6, with D uncertain. V shed 0 bases and J shed 8 bases, with 5 bases lying between them. The CDR3 contains 13 residues. Germline V gene sequence: CDR1 MDHEN, CDR2 SYDVKM. CDR3 amino acids: CASSLWNDSPLHF. The CDR3 coding sequence is TGTGCCAGCAGTTTATGGAACGATTCACCCCTCCACTTT. The whole variable domain, remainder taken from reference TRBV28 and TRBJ1-6, is DVKVTQSSRYLVKRTGEKVFLECVQDMDHENMFWYRQDPGLGLRLIYFSYDVKMKEKGDIPEGYSVSREKKERFSLILESASTNQTSMYLCASSLWNDSPLHFGNGTRLTVT.

The CDR3 sequence is CASSESGARTEAFF. The CDR3 nucleotides are TGCGCCAGCAGTGAGTCAGGGGCGAGAACTGAAGCTTTCTTT. This chain connects TRBV10-2 to TRBJ1-1; possible D gene TRBD1, 5 bases. With 0 bases removed from V and 5 bases from J, the gap between germline ends came to 10 bases. The CDR3 is made up of 14 amino acids. Germline CDR1 is WSHSY and CDR2 is SAAADI.

The chain joins TRBV12-3 or TRBV12-4 to TRBJ1-5; 8 nucleotides line up with TRBD1. V was clipped by 5 bases and J by 7 bases; unmatched bases: 4. The CDR3 is made up of 13 amino acids. The CDR3 spells CASSGQGSQPQHF. For the CDR3, the DNA is TGTGCCAGCAGTGGACAGGGTAGCCAGCCCCAGCATTTT.

This clone was observed once. The chain links TRBV5-1 to TRBJ2-1; D may match TRBD1 or TRBD2 (5 bases each). The CDR3 loop spans 14 amino acids. CDR1 and CDR2 from the germline V gene are SGHRS and YFSETQ. V was pared by 0 bases and J by 5 bases, with 9 bases between. In nucleotides, the CDR3 is TGCGCCAGCAGCTTGGACAGGCGGGACAATGAGCAGTTCTTC. It is translated as CASSLDRRDNEQFF.

The chain recombines TRBV7-2 with TRBJ2-7; TRBD1 matches 8 bases. This CDR3 is built from 14 residues. Germline loops: CDR1 SGHTA, CDR2 FQGNSA. V lost 2 bases, J lost 6 bases, and 6 bases stayed unmatched. The CDR3 nucleotides are TGTGCCAGCAGCTTAAATGGACAGGGCTTCGAGCAGTACTTC. Translated: CASSLNGQGFEQYF.

V usage is TRBV28 and J usage is TRBJ1-1; tentative D call: TRBD1 (5 bases). Trimming took 2 bases from V and 4 from J, leaving 17 bases between them. There are 16 residues in the CDR3. Germline CDR1 and CDR2: MDHEN and SYDVKM. The CDR3 region has the DNA TGTGCCAGCAGTTTAAAAGTGAGGGGTGGCGTCACTGAAGCTTTCTTT. This gives the protein CASSLKVRGGVTEAFF. Using reference TRBV28 and TRBJ1-1 for the parts outside the CDR3, the full variable domain is DVKVTQSSRYLVKRTGEKVFLECVQDMDHENMFWYRQDPGLGLRLIYFSYDVKMKEKGDIPEGYSVSREKKERFSLILESASTNQTSMYLCASSLKVRGGVTEAFFGQGTRLTVV.

This chain's CDR3 is CASSQPPGRAFF. CDR3 coding DNA: TGTGCCAGCAGTCAACCTCCAGGGCGGGCTTTCTTT. This chain joins TRBV6-5 and TRBJ1-1; tentatively, D is TRBD1 (5 bases). Germline CDR1 and CDR2: MNHEY and SVGAGI. CDR3 length equals 12 residues. Trimming shortened V by 5 bases and J by 11 bases, and 15 bases separated the two germline ends.

The chain links TRBV19 to TRBJ1-2; the D is unclear. The CDR3 extends over 13 amino acids. Germline V gives CDR1 LNHDA, CDR2 SQIVND (reference sequence). Trimming stripped 0 bases from V and 3 bases from J, with 5 bases between. This CDR3 reads CASSIDQDYGYTF. The CDR3 nucleotides read TGTGCCAGTAGTATAGATCAAGACTATGGCTACACCTTC. The variable domain in full, completed from reference TRBV19 and TRBJ1-2, reads DGGITQSPKYLFRKEGQNVTLSCEQNLNHDAMYWYRQDPGQGLRLIYYSQIVNDFQKGDIAEGYSVSREKKESFPLTVTSAQKNPTAFYLCASSIDQDYGYTFGSGTRLTVV.

The chain couples TRBV18 to TRBJ1-1; D unresolved. This CDR3 is built from 13 residues. V shed 2 bases and J shed 4 bases, with 8 bases lying between them. The germline V gene has CDR1 KGHSH and CDR2 LQKENI. CDR3: CASSPGVITEAFF. CDR3 DNA sequence: TGTGCCAGCTCACCAGGGGTAATCACTGAAGCTTTCTTT.

The chain carries TRBV18 and TRBJ1-4, with TRBD1 as a possible D gene (5 bases). This CDR3 has 13 residues. Trimming took off 6 bases at V and 7 bases at J, with 12 bases between the two ends. CDR1 KGHSH and CDR2 LQKENI come from the germline V gene. The CDR3: CASSRGQGEKLFF. The CDR3 DNA follows: TGTGCCAGCTCCCGAGGACAAGGTGAAAAACTGTTTTTT.

This clone was detected once. V and J are TRBV12-3 or TRBV12-4 and TRBJ1-1; D is ambiguous. CDR3 length equals 12 residues. Trimming left V 5 bases short and J 7 bases short, with 11 bases between. The CDR3 loop reads CASSPHGGEAFF. In DNA, the CDR3 is TGTGCCAGCAGTCCCCACGGAGGTGAAGCTTTCTTT.

The chain is built from TRBV18 and TRBJ1-4; D not resolved. This CDR3 region has 14 residues. V lost 3 bases to trimming and J lost 7 bases, with 12 bases between them. CDR1 and CDR2 from the germline V gene are KGHSH and LQKENI. The CDR3 DNA reads TGTGCCAGCTCACCTCCGGGTGCAAGTGAAAAACTGTTTTTT. Its protein is CASSPPGASEKLFF.

This chain connects TRBV3-1 (or the pseudogene TRBV3-2) to TRBJ2-5; D is possibly TRBD1 (5 bases). V lost 0 bases to trimming and J lost 4 bases, with 15 bases between them. The CDR3 has 16 residues. The germline V gene encodes CDR1 LGHDT and CDR2 YNNKEL (reference sequence). The DNA for the CDR3 is TGTGCCAGCAGCCAAGATAGTCGGGCAGGGATAGAGACCCAGTACTTC. This codes for CASSQDSRAGIETQYF.